The rows below give T cell receptor beta chains drawn from one sample of a study of siplizumab effects on memory and regulatory T cells. Using immunoSEQ multiplex PCR, the repertoire was profiled, and TCRdb retains in-frame clones only, with some absent. The table records approximately 75,000 clones, 93% of them present only once. The sample was CD8+ T cells sorted from blood. The receptors come from a human donor in good health. CDR3s leave out the opening cysteine and the closing phenylalanine or tryptophan.

v_call	j_call	cdr3_aa
TRBV6-1	TRBJ2-1	ASSEVGVAGGPAYNEQF
TRBV4-1	TRBJ2-1	ASSQPTSSYNEQF
TRBV11-2	TRBJ2-3	ASSLPSTDTQY
TRBV5-1	TRBJ2-1	ASSWGTSGINEQF
TRBV15	TRBJ1-4	ATSRPPGDRVNGANEKLF
TRBV10-3	TRBJ2-7	AISRDRGTYEQY
TRBV4-2	TRBJ2-7	ASRGQGLVEQY
TRBV9	TRBJ1-1	ASSPPHGNTEAF
TRBV2	TRBJ2-3	ASIGTGVTDTQY
TRBV7-6	TRBJ2-3	ASSLSGGAGTDTQY
TRBV21-1	TRBJ1-5	ASSRTHRNQPQH
TRBV19	TRBJ2-1	ASTGSWYNEQF
TRBV27	TRBJ1-1	ASSLGQLMNTEAF
TRBV6-1	TRBJ1-2	ASSEVTVNYGYT
TRBV19	TRBJ1-1	ASSIGGANANTEAF
TRBV9	TRBJ2-3	ASSVAAGGITDTQY
TRBV6-5	TRBJ2-7	ASSVLGGQGDEQY
TRBV1	TRBJ1-2	TSSQVLRADCYGYT
TRBV4-3	TRBJ2-7	ASSPGTGGSYEQY
TRBV21-1	TRBJ2-3	ASSTLRLRVGDTQY
TRBV25-1	TRBJ1-1	ASSESPGDRGGAF
TRBV6-5	TRBJ2-7	ASSYSVDRPYEQY
TRBV9	TRBJ2-7	AMQTGRPNEQY
TRBV6-1	TRBJ2-5	ASSEVVGDQETQY
TRBV4-1	TRBJ2-7	ASSQTTSGGYEQY
TRBV11-2	TRBJ1-2	ASSLDPTPGGYGYT
TRBV7-2	TRBJ2-7	ASRLWGQGYLEQY
TRBV23-1	TRBJ1-1	ASSQSPNTGRSGTEAF
TRBV6-5	TRBJ1-1	ASSYDRWGMNTEAF
TRBV6-1	TRBJ2-5	ASSEARLAGGLQETQY
TRBV4-3	TRBJ1-1	ASSQDGGSGAF
TRBV5-4	TRBJ2-5	ASSSPGQGRETQY
TRBV6-5	TRBJ2-7	ASTSDSHEQY
TRBV5-1	TRBJ2-1	ASSLLIAVSGGPDEQF
TRBV7-3	TRBJ2-3	ASSQGGSTDTQY
TRBV4-1	TRBJ2-3	ASSHAGEGDTQY
TRBV2	TRBJ1-1	ASALTGEAF
TRBV4-1	TRBJ2-1	ASSLEGAGGYNEQF
TRBV7-3	TRBJ2-1	ASSLTGGSYNEQF
TRBV10-3	TRBJ1-1	AISDRGQTEAF
TRBV19	TRBJ2-3	ASKSDPGAGDTQY
TRBV25-1	TRBJ2-7	ASSPPDRGYEQY
TRBV2	TRBJ2-5	ASSSNPGPQETQY
TRBV29-1	TRBJ2-7	SVAGTSGALASYEQY
TRBV13	TRBJ1-2	ASSLGRNYGYT
TRBV10-2	TRBJ2-3	ASMGGLDRSTDTQY
TRBV7-9	TRBJ1-2	ASSFLEQGADGYT
TRBV19	TRBJ1-2	ASTSGGYGYT
TRBV4-1	TRBJ1-2	ASSQDRGGYGYT
TRBV6-1	TRBJ1-2	ASSDRVYGYT
TRBV29-1	TRBJ2-1	SGRDYSYNEQF
TRBV27	TRBJ2-6	ASSFQGPDSGANVLT